This T cell receptor (beta chain) is from a study of cytotoxic CD8 clonotypes in ibrutinib-treated CLL (dated by TCRdb to the early 2020s). Turning to the overall study: The cohort included around 15 treatment-naive and some 10 relapsed/refractory patients; some 18 were IGHV unmutated. Partial responses were observed in about 25 patients and complete responses in 2; after a median follow-up of around 68 months, remission was maintained in about 15 patients and progression was observed in approximately twelve. Response samples were obtained after a median of roughly 13 months of treatment, with a range of about 6 to 40 months. On average, each sample had about 260,000 productive templates and almost 95,000 productive rearrangements. Longitudinal samples were available for about 30% of the roughly 90 trial participants. Cryopreserved peripheral blood mononuclear cells were obtained prior to treatment, at the time of response, and at either disease progression or sustained remission. Every sample from remission and from progressive disease was obtained while the patients were still on ibrutinib. Beyond this particular receptor, the publication reports: At ibrutinib response clonality went up, during sustained remission it held steady, and at progression it dropped back toward baseline. At baseline, clonality was higher than in age-matched healthy donors and showed a strong correlation with circulating CD8+ T-cell counts. Sampling times were not matched between patients in sustained remission and patients whose disease was progressing, and lymph node repertoires were not examined. Public clonotypes were rare and either shrank or stayed stable during treatment, and the rise in clonality at ibrutinib response reflected expansion of private clonotypes.

A MiSeq instrument was used for deep resolution sequencing, which targeted depths ranging from 1 in 1 million up to 1 in 200,000 T cells, with coverage averaging 10x for each clonotype. The immunoSEQ hsTCRB Kit was used to generate TCR beta libraries. As for the authors' bioinformatics: The data were analyzed with ImmunoSEQ Analyzer and ImmunoSEQ Data Assistant, and V, D and J gene assignments followed IMGT definitions. Clonality, which ranges from 0 to 1, was calculated as one minus the normalized Shannon entropy of productive rearrangement frequencies. Only overrepresented clonotypes making up at least 0.05% of the repertoire of each patient were included in the public clonotype analysis. About a dozen age-matched healthy donor repertoires from immuneACCESS served as clonality controls. This immuneACCESS table, as held by TCRdb, lists in-frame sequences with V and J called but not all clones. Of the missing ones, under half trace to an unresolved V gene in checked studies; the others have no known cause. V, J and clone size are taken as reported in that table, and D and trimming were inferred from the DNA itself. Counted in this sample were 250,000 or so clones; 60% to 75% of them appeared once. The ten largest clones represent 15% to 17% of the sample.

Explained via the paper, the time point label denotes: roughly 23 months on ibrutinib. Roughly 2.2 micrograms of genomic DNA were extracted from cryopreserved PBMCs for TCR beta library preparation. Longitudinal blood samples from CLL patients on ibrutinib monotherapy underwent high-throughput TCR beta sequencing. Patients were enrolled in a phase 2 open-label single-center ibrutinib monotherapy trial. Concerning this clone itself: This receptor's antigen is unknown. No much larger clone is present one base from it, and per-base qualities are unavailable.

The germline V gene gives CDR1 as SGHRS and CDR2 as YFSETQ. Including cysteine and phenylalanine, the CDR3 has 15 amino acids. Kept here is only the CDR3 DNA, which spans 45 bases and is read in frame from base 1. V and J lose 5 bases and 2 bases, and a span of 14 bases separates them. The TCR originated in a human donor with chronic lymphocytic leukemia. The chain couples TRBV5-1 to TRBJ2-1, with the D gene too uncertain to name. Specimen: PBMCs, collected after 24 months of ibrutinib treatment. The CDR3 here reads CASSPASGPYNEQFF. The DNA is TGCGCCAGCAGTCCGGCCTCCGGGCCCTACAATGAGCAGTTCTTC.